Given below is one T cell receptor beta chain in context. The antigen it recognizes is unknown. The sample holds no much larger clone one base away, and base qualities are not on file. TCRbeta libraries were sequenced on an Illumina MiSeq, averaging around 41,000 productive templates per sample. Multiplex PCR amplification was used to generate TCRbeta CDR3 libraries with the immunoSEQ assay. On the authors' methods: Following a previously defined approach, repertoire diversity was calculated, and values close to 0 point to extremely monoclonal samples. Here the immuneACCESS table is served through TCRdb, limited to in-frame sequences with V and J called. Missing clones are a known gap in these copies; in checked studies unresolved V genes cover under half, and the rest lacks a known reason. The DNA was the basis for D and trimming; V, J and clone size are from that table. This sample gives tens of thousands of clones in total; 60% to 85% of them show up just once. Approximately 31% of the sample is in the top ten clones.

Spanning cysteine to phenylalanine, the CDR3 consists of 16 amino acids. Of all the DNA, just the CDR3 is kept, 48 bases in frame from base 1. V is pared back by 4 bases and J by 2 bases, with 15 bases lying between the germline termini. Per the germline V gene (reference sequence), LNHDA is the CDR1 and SQIVND is the CDR2. DNA was extracted from blood mononuclear cells, and the same DNA was used for both TCR and STAT3 sequencing. The data stem from a study of STAT3 mutations in large granular lymphocyte leukemia (dated by TCRdb to about 2019). Regarding the research as a whole: Canonical activating STAT3 mutations were detected in roughly half of the longitudinally sequenced T-LGLL patients. Patients with T-cell large granular lymphocyte leukemia underwent serial deep sequencing of TCRbeta CDR3 and STAT3 to reconstruct clonal hierarchy and dynamics. A couple of patients with natural killer LGL leukemia were also sequenced longitudinally as controls within the study. Eighteen representative T-LGLL cases were selected from an initial cohort of over 200 LGL patients for longitudinal TCRbeta and STAT3 sequencing. Patients were sequenced at 4 time points on average, with the number of samplings per patient ranging from 2 to 8. More than half of T-LGLL patients received one or more immunosuppressive therapy regimens, with hematologic response in 40% to 50% of those treated. Overall results and qualifications from the work: All T-LGLL patients had at least one immunodominant TCRbeta clonotype, and roughly half had multiple immunodominant subclonotypes. TCR clonotype switching after therapy was observed in 6 of 18 patients, and all newly emerging clones were found to be STAT3 wild type. Linking therapy response to changes in TCR clonal burden was complicated by variable intervals between samplings and by differing treatment regimens. Because no samples were available when a clone first appeared, clonal expansion had to be inferred from samplings taken at other points. Since codominant clonotypes persisted in some patients, a small but highly pathogenic clone may have gone undetected. Several patients had a dominant TCR clone burden greater than the STAT3 mutant burden, which suggests that the STAT3 mutation arose secondarily within a clone that had already expanded.

The clonotype was recovered from a woman aged 45-59 years with T-cell large granular lymphocyte leukemia. Some clones in this sample may be carry-over from other donors' samples. The age is the age at diagnosis. The sequence links TRBV19 to TRBJ1-5; TRBD1 is a possible D gene, resting on 5 matching bases. The sequenced material came from peripheral blood mononuclear cells. The CDR3 protein: CASSTLPGDGNQPQHF. The nucleotide sequence reads as follows: TGTGCCAGTAGTACCTTGCCGGGGGATGGCAATCAGCCCCAGCATTTT.